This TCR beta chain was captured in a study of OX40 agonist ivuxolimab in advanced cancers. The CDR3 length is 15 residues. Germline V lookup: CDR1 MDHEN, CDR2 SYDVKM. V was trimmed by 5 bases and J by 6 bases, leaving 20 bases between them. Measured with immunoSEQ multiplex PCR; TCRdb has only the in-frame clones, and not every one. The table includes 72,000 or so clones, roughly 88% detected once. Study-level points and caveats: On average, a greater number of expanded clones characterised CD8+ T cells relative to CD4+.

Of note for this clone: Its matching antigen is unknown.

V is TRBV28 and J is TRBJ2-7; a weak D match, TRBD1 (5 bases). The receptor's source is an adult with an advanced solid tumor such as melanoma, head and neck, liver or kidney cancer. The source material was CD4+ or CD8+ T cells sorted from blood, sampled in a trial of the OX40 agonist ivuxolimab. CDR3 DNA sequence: TGTGCCAGCAGTCCGCCAGGGCGGATCCTCGGCGAGCAGTACTTC. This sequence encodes CASSPPGRILGEQYF. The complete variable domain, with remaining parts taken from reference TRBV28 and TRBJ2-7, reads DVKVTQSSRYLVKRTGEKVFLECVQDMDHENMFWYRQDPGLGLRLIYFSYDVKMKEKGDIPEGYSVSREKKERFSLILESASTNQTSMYLCASSPPGRILGEQYFGPGTRLTVT.